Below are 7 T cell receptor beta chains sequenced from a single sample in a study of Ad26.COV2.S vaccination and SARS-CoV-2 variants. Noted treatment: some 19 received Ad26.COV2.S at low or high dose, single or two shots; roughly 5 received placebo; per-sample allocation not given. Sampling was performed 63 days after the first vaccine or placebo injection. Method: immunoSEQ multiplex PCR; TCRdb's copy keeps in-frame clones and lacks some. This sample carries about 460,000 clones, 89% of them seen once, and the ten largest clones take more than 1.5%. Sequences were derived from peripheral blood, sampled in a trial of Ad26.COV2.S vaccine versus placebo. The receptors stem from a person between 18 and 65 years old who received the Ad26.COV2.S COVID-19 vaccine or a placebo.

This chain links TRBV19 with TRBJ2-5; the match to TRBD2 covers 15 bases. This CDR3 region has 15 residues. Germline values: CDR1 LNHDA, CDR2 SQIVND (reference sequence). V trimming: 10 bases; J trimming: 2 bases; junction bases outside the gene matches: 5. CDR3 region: CATGLAGGLQETQYF. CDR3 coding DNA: TGTGCCACTGGACTAGCGGGGGGGCTTCAAGAGACCCAGTACTTC.

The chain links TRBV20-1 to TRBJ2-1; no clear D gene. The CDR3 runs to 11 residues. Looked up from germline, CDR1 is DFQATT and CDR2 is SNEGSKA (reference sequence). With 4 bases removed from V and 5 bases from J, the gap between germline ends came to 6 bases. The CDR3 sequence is CSAKWNNEQFF. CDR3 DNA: TGCAGTGCTAAGTGGAACAATGAGCAGTTCTTC.

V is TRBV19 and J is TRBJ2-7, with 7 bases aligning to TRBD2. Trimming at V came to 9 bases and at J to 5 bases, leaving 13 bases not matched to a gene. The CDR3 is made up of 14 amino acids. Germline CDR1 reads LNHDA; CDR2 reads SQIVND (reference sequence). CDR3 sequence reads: CASKAQGGFHEQYF. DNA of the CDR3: TGTGCCAGCAAGGCCCAGGGAGGGTTCCACGAGCAGTACTTC.

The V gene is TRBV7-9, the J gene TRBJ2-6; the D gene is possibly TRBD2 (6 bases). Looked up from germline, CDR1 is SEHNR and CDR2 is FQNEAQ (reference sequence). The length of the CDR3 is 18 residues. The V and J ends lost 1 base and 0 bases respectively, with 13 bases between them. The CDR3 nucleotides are TGTGCCAGCAGCTTAGATCCGGGAGTTCACTCTGGGGCCAACGTCCTGACTTTC. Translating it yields CASSLDPGVHSGANVLTF.

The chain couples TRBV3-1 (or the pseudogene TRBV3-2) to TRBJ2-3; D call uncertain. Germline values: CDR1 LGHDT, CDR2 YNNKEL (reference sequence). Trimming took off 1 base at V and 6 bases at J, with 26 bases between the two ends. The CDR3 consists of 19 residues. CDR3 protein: CASSQAMDSRTFSSDTQYF. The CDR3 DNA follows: TGTGCCAGCAGCCAAGCCATGGATAGTCGAACCTTCAGCTCCGATACGCAGTATTTT.

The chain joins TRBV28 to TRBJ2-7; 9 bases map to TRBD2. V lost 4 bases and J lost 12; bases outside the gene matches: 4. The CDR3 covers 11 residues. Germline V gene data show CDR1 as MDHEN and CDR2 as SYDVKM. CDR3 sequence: CASSSGTSLYF. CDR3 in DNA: TGTGCCAGCAGTTCCGGGACTAGCCTGTACTTC.

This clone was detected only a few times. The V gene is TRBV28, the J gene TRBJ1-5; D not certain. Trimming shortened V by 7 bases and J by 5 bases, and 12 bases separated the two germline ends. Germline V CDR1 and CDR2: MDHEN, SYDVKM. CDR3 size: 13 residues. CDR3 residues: CASTTGPYQPQHF. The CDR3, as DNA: TGTGCCAGCACCACCGGGCCGTATCAGCCCCAGCATTTT.